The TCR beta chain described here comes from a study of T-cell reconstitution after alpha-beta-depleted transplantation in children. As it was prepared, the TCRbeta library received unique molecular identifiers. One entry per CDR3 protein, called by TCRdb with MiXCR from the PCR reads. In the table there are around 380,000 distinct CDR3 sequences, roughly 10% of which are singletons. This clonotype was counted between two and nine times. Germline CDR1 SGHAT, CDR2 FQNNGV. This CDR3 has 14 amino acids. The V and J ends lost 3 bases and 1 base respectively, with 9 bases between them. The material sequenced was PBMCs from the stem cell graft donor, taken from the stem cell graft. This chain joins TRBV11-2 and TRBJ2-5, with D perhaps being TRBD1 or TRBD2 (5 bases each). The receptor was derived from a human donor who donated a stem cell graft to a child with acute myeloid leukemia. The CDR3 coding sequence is TGTGCCAGCAGCTTCGGGGCGTTCCAAGAGACCCAGTACTTC. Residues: CASSFGAFQETQYF. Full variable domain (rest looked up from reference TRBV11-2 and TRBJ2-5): EAGVAQSPRYKIIEKRQSVAFWCNPISGHATLYWYQQILGQGPKLLIQFQNNGVVDDSQLPKDRFSAERLKGVDSTLKIQPAKLEDSAVYLCASSFGAFQETQYFGPGTRLLVL.